Listed here is a single T cell receptor beta chain. For each subset, genomic DNA was distributed in equal portions over several immunoSEQ plates. Sorted-subset replicate PCRs used roughly 210 ng of genomic DNA. This amount corresponded to tens of thousands of T cell genomes. Sequencing used immunoSEQ multiplex PCR; TCRdb keeps in-frame clones, though not all of them. This sample yields fewer than 1 million clones, of which about 96% are seen a single time; less than 0.25% belongs to the top ten. Terminally differentiated effector memory CD45RA+ cells were excluded by CCR7 positive selection of CD45RO-negative cells. The CDR3 is 13 amino acids. J gave up 7 bases and V 6 bases, and 5 bases lay outside the gene matches. Germline V gives CDR1 SGHKS, CDR2 YYEKEE (reference sequence). The sample is drawn from a study of shared clonotypes between healthy human individuals.

This chain connects TRBV5-5 to TRBJ1-1; 11 bases map to TRBD1. Sequencing input: naive CD8+ T cells sorted from blood. This TCR came from a young man in good health. The CDR3 loop is CASIGQGAGEAFF. The CDR3 DNA reads as TGTGCCAGCATCGGACAGGGGGCCGGTGAAGCTTTCTTT.